These 31 T cell receptor beta chains came from one sample sequenced in a study of CD8 T cells in ankylosing spondylitis. TCRdb analysed the 5' RACE reads with MiXCR anew, one entry per CDR3 protein. The repertoire holds approximately 250,000 distinct CDR3 sequences, with over 9.5% as singletons. Sequenced material: blood, either unsorted or a sorted T cell fraction (not recorded which). These receptors all stem from a male donor with ankylosing spondylitis or in good health (not recorded which).

This clonotype showed up many times. The chain has TRBV3-1 and TRBJ1-6; D is uncertain. This CDR3 region has 13 residues. Germline CDR1 LGHDT, CDR2 YNNKEL (reference sequence). Trimming stripped 2 bases from V and 6 bases from J, with 5 bases between. CDR3 amino acids: CASSQRSNSPLHF. In DNA, the CDR3 is TGTGCCAGCAGCCAAAGGAGTAATTCACCCCTCCACTTT.

This clonotype was seen many times. The chain combines TRBV12-3 or TRBV12-4 with TRBJ2-7; possible D gene TRBD2, 5 bases. V lost 1 base and J lost 7, with 11 bases in between. The CDR3 is made up of 13 amino acids. The CDR3 nucleotides read TGTGCCAGCAGTTTAGGGAGGTCCGGGGAGCAGTACTTC. Its translation is CASSLGRSGEQYF.

The J gene is TRBJ2-7, the V gene TRBV20-1; TRBD2 agrees at 9 bases. CDR1 is DFQATT and CDR2 is SNEGSKA in the germline V gene (reference sequence). The junction had 4 bases not matched to a gene; V was cut back by 0 bases and J by 1 base. This CDR3 region has 15 residues. CDR3 coding DNA: TGCAGTGCTAGAGATCGGCGGGAGGGTTCCTACGAGCAGTACTTC. It is translated as CSARDRREGSYEQYF.

This clonotype turned up a few times. The V gene is TRBV7-2, the J gene TRBJ2-7; the match to TRBD1 covers 9 bases. The germline V gene has CDR1 SGHTA and CDR2 FQGNSA. After removal of 6 bases from V and 3 bases from J, the junction contained 9 bases not matched to a gene. CDR3 size: 15 residues. The CDR3 region has the DNA TGTGCCAGCAGGGTAACCGGGACAGGGTACTACGAGCAGTACTTC. Translated: CASRVTGTGYYEQYF.

In this sample, this clonotype turned up a few times. V is TRBV7-2 and J is TRBJ1-1; D gene unclear. The CDR3 extends over 15 amino acids. Germline values: CDR1 SGHTA, CDR2 FQGNSA. V was shortened by 2 bases and J by 2 bases, with 12 bases between the two germline ends. The chain's CDR3 is CASSLFEGTNTEAFF. In DNA, the CDR3 is TGTGCCAGCAGCTTATTTGAGGGAACCAACACTGAAGCTTTCTTT.

The J gene is TRBJ2-7, the V gene TRBV7-9, with D hard to call. Trimming removed 5 bases at V and 2 bases at J, with 13 bases between. Germline V gene data show CDR1 as SEHNR and CDR2 as FQNEAQ (reference sequence). The CDR3 is 14 amino acids. Here the CDR3 reads CASSEGSGPYEQYF. The CDR3 bases are TGTGCCAGCAGCGAAGGGTCCGGACCCTACGAGCAGTACTTC.

In its sample, this clonotype was seen many times. V usage is TRBV20-1 and J usage is TRBJ2-1; tentative D call: TRBD2 (7 bases). Trimming stripped 3 bases from V and 9 bases from J, with 12 bases between. There are 12 residues in the CDR3. Germline assignment: CDR1 DFQATT and CDR2 SNEGSKA (reference sequence). The CDR3 nucleotides read TGCAGTGCTAGTGGGGGGGCGGGTGAGCAGTTCTTC. Translated, it gives CSASGGAGEQFF.

This clonotype was detected ten times or more. The chain has TRBV29-1 and TRBJ2-6; D gene ambiguous. The CDR3 totals 13 residues. V lost 8 bases, J lost 1 base, and 9 bases lay in between. CDR1 SQVTM and CDR2 ANQGSEA come from the germline V gene. This chain's CDR3 is CSYSSSGANVLTF. CDR3 coding DNA: TGCAGCTACAGTTCTTCTGGGGCCAACGTCCTGACTTTC.

The chain is built from TRBV30 and TRBJ2-3; maybe TRBD1 (5 bases). V gave up 2 bases and J gave up 5 bases, with 14 bases separating them. The germline V gene encodes CDR1 GTSNPN and CDR2 SVGIG (reference sequence). The CDR3 spans 14 residues. This chain's CDR3 is CAWSQGVVGDTQYF. The DNA of the CDR3 is TGTGCCTGGAGTCAAGGGGTCGTGGGAGATACGCAGTATTTT.

The chain links TRBV6-1 to TRBJ2-7, with 9 bases matching TRBD2. The germline CDR1 and CDR2 sequences are MNHNS and SASEGT. J gave up 4 bases and V 8 bases, and 12 bases lay outside the gene matches. The CDR3 has 15 residues. CDR3 in DNA: TGTGCCAGCTCAGCGGGAGGCATCGACATTTACGAGCAGTACTTC. It translates to CASSAGGIDIYEQYF.

This clonotype turned up a few times. V gene TRBV3-1 combines with J gene TRBJ2-3; D is perhaps TRBD2 (6 bases). Germline V CDR1 and CDR2: LGHDT, YNNKEL (reference sequence). CDR3 length: 14 amino acids. Trimming removed 3 bases at V and 2 bases at J, with 9 bases between. In nucleotides, the CDR3 is TGTGCCAGCAGCCAGCGGGGATTCACAGATACGCAGTATTTT. Its translation: CASSQRGFTDTQYF.

This clonotype was counted at least ten times. V is TRBV12-3 or TRBV12-4 and J is TRBJ1-5; no firm D call. With 2 bases removed from V and 4 bases from J, the gap between germline ends came to 12 bases. The CDR3 covers 15 residues. CDR3 region: CASSLSELVNQPQHF. The CDR3 DNA reads TGTGCCAGCAGTTTAAGTGAGTTGGTGAATCAGCCCCAGCATTTT.

This clonotype was counted many times. The CDR3 sequence: CAISKDRGDYGYTF. CDR3 sequence (DNA): TGTGCCATCAGCAAAGACAGGGGGGACTATGGCTACACCTTC. The chain has TRBV10-3 and TRBJ1-2; TRBD1 matches at 9 bases. CDR1 is ENHRY, CDR2 SYGVKD, per germline. V shed 6 bases and J 3 bases; nucleotides not matched to a gene: 5. This CDR3 region has 14 residues.

The V and J genes are TRBV7-8 and TRBJ1-3; D ambiguous. Looked up from germline, CDR1 is SGHVS and CDR2 is FQNEAQ. V was cut by 1 base and J by 3 bases, with 19 bases left in between. This CDR3 spans 18 amino acids. CDR3 sequence (DNA): TGTGCCAGCAGCTTAGATTGGCAGGCCAGCGGGTATGGAAACACCATATATTTT. Translating it yields CASSLDWQASGYGNTIYF.

This clonotype was seen many times. V is TRBV3-1 and J is TRBJ2-1; D is possibly TRBD1 (6 bases). Trimming shortened V by 5 bases and J by 2 bases, and 16 bases separated the two germline ends. The CDR3 spans 16 residues. The germline V gene encodes CDR1 LGHDT and CDR2 YNNKEL (reference sequence). In DNA, the CDR3 is TGTGCCAGCAGCGGACGAGGGGGAAGCGCCTACAATGAGCAGTTCTTC. This translates into CASSGRGGSAYNEQFF.

This chain links TRBV7-9 with TRBJ2-1, with no clear D. Germline V gives CDR1 SEHNR, CDR2 FQNEAQ (reference sequence). V was pared by 3 bases and J by 11 bases, with 11 bases between. The CDR3 loop spans 12 amino acids. CDR3 sequence: CASSFDPAKQFF. In DNA form, the CDR3 reads TGTGCCAGCAGCTTCGACCCAGCCAAGCAGTTCTTC.

This clonotype was seen ten or more times. The chain has TRBV4-1 and TRBJ2-7, with TRBD2 matching over 8 bases. CDR1 and CDR2 (germline): MGHRA, YSYEKL. The length of the CDR3 is 15 residues. Losses at the gene ends were 1 base for V and 3 bases for J; bases not matched to a gene: 5. This CDR3 is CASSQGTGGLYEQYF. The CDR3 nucleotides read TGCGCCAGCAGCCAAGGAACGGGGGGGCTCTACGAGCAGTACTTC.

In its sample, this clonotype was seen many times. The chain uses TRBV12-5 and TRBJ1-5; no firm D call. This CDR3 is built from 12 residues. Germline CDR1 and CDR2: LGHNT and FRNRAP. V dropped 3 bases and J dropped 6 bases, with 6 bases sitting between them. The CDR3: CASGFESQPQHF. For the CDR3, the DNA is TGTGCTAGTGGTTTTGAAAGTCAGCCCCAGCATTTT.

This clonotype was seen repeatedly, ten times or more. This chain uses TRBV20-1 with TRBJ2-5; tentative D call: TRBD1 (6 bases). V lost 6 bases and J 0 bases, leaving 8 bases between the germline ends. CDR3 size: 12 residues. Germline V gives CDR1 DFQATT, CDR2 SNEGSKA (reference sequence). The CDR3 bases are TGCAGTGCGAGGGGGAACCAAGAGACCCAGTACTTC. Translated, it gives CSARGNQETQYF.

This clonotype was seen ten or more times. V usage is TRBV6-6 and J usage is TRBJ1-1, with 7 bases matching TRBD1. J was trimmed by 6 bases and V by 5 bases; bases with no gene match: 9. The CDR3 runs to 14 residues. Per germline, CDR1 MNHNY and CDR2 SVGAGI (reference sequence). The chain's CDR3 is CASSPGAGGSEAFF. CDR3 in DNA: TGTGCCAGCAGTCCCGGGGCAGGGGGGTCTGAAGCTTTCTTT.

This clonotype was seen only a few times. The chain is built from TRBV10-1 and TRBJ2-4; D is tentatively TRBD1 or TRBD2 (5 bases each). V lost 6 bases to trimming and J lost 8 bases, with 17 bases between them. CDR1 is WNHNN and CDR2 is SYGVQD in the germline V gene (reference sequence). The CDR3 is 14 residues long. Here the CDR3 DNA reads TGCGCCAGCAGCAGGGACCACCCCGGTGACATTCAGTACTTC. Translating it yields CASSRDHPGDIQYF.

This clonotype was observed at least ten times. The chain links TRBV25-1 to TRBJ2-2; D gene uncertain. Germline CDR1 and CDR2: MGHDK and SYGVNS. There are 12 residues in the CDR3. V was cut by 6 bases and J by 6 bases, with 8 bases left in between. The CDR3 nucleotides are TGTGCCAGCAGAGGTCGAGCCGGGGAGCTGTTTTTT. It codes for CASRGRAGELFF.

Only a few counts were recorded for this clonotype. The chain couples TRBV20-1 to TRBJ2-7, with D unresolved. Germline V lookup: CDR1 DFQATT, CDR2 SNEGSKA (reference sequence). Between the trimmed V and J ends, which lost 1 base and 2 bases, there was a span of 9 bases. This CDR3 has 13 residues. DNA of the CDR3: TGCAGTGCTAGAGGACACCGACCCTACGAGCAGTACTTC. Translation gives CSARGHRPYEQYF.

This clonotype was seen only a few times. The rearrangement links TRBV30 to TRBJ2-1; 8 bases match TRBD2. The V gene's germline CDR1 is GTSNPN and CDR2 SVGIG (reference sequence). J gave up 4 bases and V 0 bases, and 5 bases lay outside the gene matches. The CDR3 consists of 15 residues. The CDR3 region has the DNA TGTGCCTGGAGTGTGAGGACTAGCAGGTACAATGAGCAGTTCTTC. Its translation: CAWSVRTSRYNEQFF. Full variable domain (rest looked up from reference TRBV30 and TRBJ2-1): SQTIHQWPATLVQPVGSPLSLECTVEGTSNPNLYWYRQAAGRGLQLLFYSVGIGQISSEVPQNLSASRPQDRQFILSSKKLLLSDSGFYLCAWSVRTSRYNEQFFGPGTRLTVL.

Ten or more counts support this clonotype. V is TRBV5-1 and J is TRBJ1-1; D remains ambiguous. The CDR3 is 16 residues long. V lost 3 bases and J 4 bases, leaving 19 bases between the germline ends. Germline lookup yields CDR1 SGHRS and CDR2 YFSETQ. CDR3 amino acids: CASSSGPSLGGTEAFF. The CDR3 nucleotides are TGCGCCAGCAGCTCCGGGCCGAGCTTGGGTGGCACTGAAGCTTTCTTT.

The rearrangement links TRBV5-4 to TRBJ2-1, with TRBD1 matching over 10 bases. The CDR3 is made up of 15 amino acids. With V trimmed by 4 bases and J by 5 bases, 6 bases remained unmatched. The germline gives CDR1 SGHNT, CDR2 YYREEE (reference sequence). The CDR3 spells CASSRIDRGHNEQFF. The CDR3 DNA is TGTGCCAGCAGCCGTATAGACAGGGGGCACAATGAGCAGTTCTTC.

This clonotype was seen many times. The DNA of the CDR3 is TGTGCCAGCAGCTTGGCGGGCCCAGTGGATACGCAGTATTTT. This encodes CASSLAGPVDTQYF. The chain recombines TRBV6-1 with TRBJ2-3, with D possibly TRBD2 on 5 matching bases. V was clipped by 6 bases and J by 6 bases, with 16 bases between them. Per the germline V gene, CDR1 is MNHNS and CDR2 is SASEGT. The CDR3 is 14 amino acids.

The sample holds many counts of this clonotype. The rearrangement joins TRBV12-3 or TRBV12-4 to TRBJ1-1; maybe TRBD1 (6 bases). V lost 2 bases and J 6 bases, leaving 10 bases between the germline ends. The CDR3 totals 13 residues. CDR3: CASSLPPGAEAFF. Written as DNA, the CDR3 is TGTGCCAGCAGTTTACCTCCAGGGGCTGAAGCTTTCTTT.

At least ten counts were recorded for this clonotype. This chain joins TRBV5-6 and TRBJ1-5, with a tentative D call TRBD1 (5 bases). CDR3 length equals 16 residues. Between the trimmed V and J ends, which lost 3 bases and 3 bases, there was a span of 16 bases. Germline CDR1 SGHDT, CDR2 YYEEEE. Here the CDR3 DNA reads TGTGCCAGCAGCTACCGGACATCCGACTCCAATCAGCCCCAGCATTTT. This gives the protein CASSYRTSDSNQPQHF. Based on the CDR3 plus reference TRBV5-6 and TRBJ1-5, the full variable domain is DAGVTQSPTHLIKTRGQQVTLRCSPKSGHDTVSWYQQALGQGPQFIFQYYEEEERQRGNFPDRFSGHQFPNYSSELNVNALLLGDSALYLCASSYRTSDSNQPQHFGDGTRLSIL.

The sample holds many counts of this clonotype. The V call is TRBV11-1, the J call TRBJ2-7; D may be TRBD1 or TRBD2 (5 bases each). Germline CDR1 is SGHAT and CDR2 is FQDESV (reference sequence). The CDR3 loop spans 18 amino acids. The germline V and J ends were trimmed by 6 bases and 5 bases, with 29 bases remaining between them. CDR3 in amino acids: CASSSHRATGTTLDEQYF. CDR3 DNA sequence: TGTGCCAGCAGTTCCCATCGGGCTACCGGGACGACACTCGACGAGCAGTACTTC.

This clonotype was seen many times. This chain joins TRBV12-3 or TRBV12-4 and TRBJ1-6; tentative D call: TRBD1 (5 bases). CDR3 length: 14 residues. Trimming cost V 6 bases and J 12 bases, with 18 bases left between them. Written as DNA, the CDR3 is TGTGCCAGCAGGACGGGACTCCCGGAGGGACCCCTCCACTTT. Its protein product is CASRTGLPEGPLHF.